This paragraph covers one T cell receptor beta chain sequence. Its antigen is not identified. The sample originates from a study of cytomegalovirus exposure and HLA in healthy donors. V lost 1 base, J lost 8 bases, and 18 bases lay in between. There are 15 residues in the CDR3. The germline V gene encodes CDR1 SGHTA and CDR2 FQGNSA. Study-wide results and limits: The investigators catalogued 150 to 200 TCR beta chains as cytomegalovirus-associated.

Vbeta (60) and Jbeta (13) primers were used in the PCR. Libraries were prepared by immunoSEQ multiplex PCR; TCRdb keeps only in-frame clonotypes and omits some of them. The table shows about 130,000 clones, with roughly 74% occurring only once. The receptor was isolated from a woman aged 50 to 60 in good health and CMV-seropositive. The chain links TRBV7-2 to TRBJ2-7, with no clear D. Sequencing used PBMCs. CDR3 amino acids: CASSLDGARPTQQYF. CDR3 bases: TGTGCCAGCAGCTTAGATGGAGCCCGACCTACCCAGCAGTACTTC.